The entry that follows covers one TCR beta chain sequence. Its cognate antigen has yet to be identified. Per-base quality was not reported, and no clone a single base away is much larger than it. The data are from a study of shared clonotypes between healthy human individuals (dated by TCRdb to the early 2020s). About the full investigation: The cohort comprised a couple of women and a few men aged 18 to 49 years. Blood TCR repertoires of a handful of healthy adults were deeply sequenced to estimate repertoire size and the extent of clonotype sharing between individuals. Per donor, three plates each were used for CD4 naive and CD4 memory, two for CD8 naive, and one for CD8 memory. Between about 0.8 and 9.5 billion PBMCs per donor were obtained by leukapheresis. To increase sequencing depth and limit assay-specific biases, different laboratories used diverse techniques to prepare libraries and sequence TCR repertoires. Here is what the overall study found, with its caveats: Higher generation probabilities were observed for clonotypes shared by all four sorted-subset donors than for non-shared clonotypes. Sampling was limited to blood, and TCR repertoires in tissue likely differ from TCR repertoires in blood. Pairwise subsampling led to the expectation that sequencing depth would affect the degree of clonotype sharing among donors. Across several donors, about 5% of naive CD4, approximately 3.5% of naive CD8, under 2.5% of memory CD4, and 0.4% to 0.45% of memory CD8 clonotypes were shared. Incomplete sequencing was indicated by rarefaction of sorted-subset datasets, despite the large sequencing depth. Naive subsets generally had larger estimated clonotype richness than memory subsets. Because the study included only a small number of donors, the genetic and exposure-history diversity represented was limited.

Using the deep immunoSEQ assay, multiplex PCR amplified TCR CDR3 regions from genomic DNA. Genomic DNA extracted from each cell subset was distributed evenly over all wells of several immunoSEQ 96-well plates, and each plate served as one replicate. For sorted subsets, 200 to 250 ng of genomic DNA, equivalent to some 33,000 T cell genomes, went into each replicate PCR. Purified libraries were quantified with a Qubit 3.0 fluorometer, sized on a Bioanalyzer 2100, and re-quantified with the KAPA Library Quantification kit. A separate single-read 150-cycle Illumina NextSeq 550 flow cell was used to sequence each immunoSEQ 96-well plate. As for the original processing: The immunoSEQ output contained only junctional sequences without quality scores, so filtering could not match that applied to full-length reads. Sequences were annotated with PyIR, a Python wrapper for IgBLAST v1.9, using IMGT germline references to assign V/J genes and CDR3. Reads with weak V/J assignments (E-value above 1e-6), missing CDR3, stop codons, out-of-frame junctions, or ambiguous translated residues were removed. V3J clonotypes were defined as sequences sharing an identical inferred V gene, J gene, and CDR3 amino acid sequence. The percentage overlap between two repertoires was calculated by dividing the number of shared unique clonotypes by the size of the smaller repertoire. Three approaches were used to assess repertoire richness: RTK rarefaction, the Chao1 estimator, and Recon v2.1 estimates of unobserved clonotypes. Generation probabilities for all TCRbeta clonotypes obtained by the gDNA method from a handful of donors were computed using OLGA. TCRdb took this table from immuneACCESS and kept in-frame rearrangements with V and J called. Such tables lack part of the clones; where checked against another copy, unresolved V genes explain under half of the gap, and the rest is unexplained. The V and J calls and clone size are taken from that table; D and trimming were inferred from the DNA. This sample is represented by a few million clones; approximately 93% of them were singletons. The ten largest clones take up under 0.45% of the sample.

The CDR3 spans 11 residues, from the cysteine through the phenylalanine. Solely the CDR3 DNA is kept, with 33 bases framed from the first base. From a lookup of the germline V gene, CDR1 and CDR2 are MDHEN and SYDVKM. The V and J ends are trimmed by 6 bases and 7 bases, leaving 9 bases between them. The donors were healthy, HIV-negative adults who had no recently reported acute infections or vaccinations. Every donor was a Caucasian adult residing in Nashville, Tennessee, USA. CD4+ T cells were enriched through magnetic negative selection, after which naive cells were positively selected on CD45RA and the remaining negative fraction served as the memory subset. Blood was collected by leukapheresis, and PBMCs were isolated by Ficoll-Histopaque density gradient centrifugation and then cryopreserved in liquid nitrogen vapor phase. Analytical flow cytometry was used to check the purity and quantity of every magnetically sorted T cell population. Genomic DNA was isolated from every sorted fraction and measured by UV absorbance on a Nanodrop 2000c.

The sample consisted of naive CD4+ T cells from PBMCs. In light of the paper, this sample's cell subset or site label describes: CD45RA+ positively selected. Recombination joined TRBV28 with TRBJ1-2, with no reliable assignment of the D segment. This receptor was obtained from a young man in good health. Some clones in this sample may be carry-over from other donors' samples. The sequence in DNA is TGTGCCAGCAGCCGGATGGCTGGCTACACCTTC. Translated, it reads CASSRMAGYTF.